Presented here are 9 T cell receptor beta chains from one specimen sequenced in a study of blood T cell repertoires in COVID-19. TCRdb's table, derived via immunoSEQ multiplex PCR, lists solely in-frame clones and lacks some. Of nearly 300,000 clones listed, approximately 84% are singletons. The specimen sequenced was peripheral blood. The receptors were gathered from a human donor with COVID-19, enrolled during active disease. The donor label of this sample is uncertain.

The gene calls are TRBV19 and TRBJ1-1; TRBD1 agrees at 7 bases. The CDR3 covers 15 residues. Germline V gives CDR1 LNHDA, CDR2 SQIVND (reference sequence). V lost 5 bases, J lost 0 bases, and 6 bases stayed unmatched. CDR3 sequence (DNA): TGTGCCAGTAGTGCTGGGACAGCCATGAACACTGAAGCTTTCTTT. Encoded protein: CASSAGTAMNTEAFF. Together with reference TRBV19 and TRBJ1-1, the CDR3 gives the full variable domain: DGGITQSPKYLFRKEGQNVTLSCEQNLNHDAMYWYRQDPGQGLRLIYYSQIVNDFQKGDIAEGYSVSREKKESFPLTVTSAQKNPTAFYLCASSAGTAMNTEAFFGQGTRLTVV.

The CDR3 here is CSVRTSGSSYEQYF. The CDR3 DNA reads as TGCAGCGTAAGGACTAGCGGGAGCTCCTACGAGCAGTACTTC. The genes are TRBV29-1 and TRBJ2-7, with 13 bases fitting TRBD2. Looked up from germline, CDR1 is SQVTM and CDR2 is ANQGSEA. Germline trimming cut 6 bases from V and 0 bases from J; bases unmatched to any gene: 2. This CDR3 is built from 14 residues.

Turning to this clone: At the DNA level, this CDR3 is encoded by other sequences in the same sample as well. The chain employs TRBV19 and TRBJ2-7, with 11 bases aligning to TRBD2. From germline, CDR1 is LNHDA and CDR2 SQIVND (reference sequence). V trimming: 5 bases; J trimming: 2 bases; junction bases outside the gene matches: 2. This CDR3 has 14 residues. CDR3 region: CASSVTSGTYEQYF. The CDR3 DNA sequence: TGTGCCAGTAGTGTGACTAGCGGGACCTACGAGCAGTACTTC. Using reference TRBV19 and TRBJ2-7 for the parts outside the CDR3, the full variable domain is DGGITQSPKYLFRKEGQNVTLSCEQNLNHDAMYWYRQDPGQGLRLIYYSQIVNDFQKGDIAEGYSVSREKKESFPLTVTSAQKNPTAFYLCASSVTSGTYEQYFGPGTRLTVT.

The CDR3 DNA follows: TGTGCCAGTAGCACCACAGGGGCTCCCGGGGAGCTGTTTTTT. Translating gives CASSTTGAPGELFF. The chain uses TRBV19 and TRBJ2-2; 7 bases are a match to TRBD1. This CDR3 has 14 amino acids. The germline V gene has CDR1 LNHDA and CDR2 SQIVND (reference sequence). Trimming took 6 bases from V and 6 from J; bases not matched to a gene: 7.

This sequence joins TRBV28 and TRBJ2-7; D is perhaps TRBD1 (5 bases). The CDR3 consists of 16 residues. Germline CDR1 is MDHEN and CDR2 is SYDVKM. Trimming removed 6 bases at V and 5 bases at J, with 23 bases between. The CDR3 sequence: CASRSPGAVGENEQYF. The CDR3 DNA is TGTGCCAGCAGAAGCCCTGGGGCAGTTGGGGAAAACGAGCAGTACTTC.

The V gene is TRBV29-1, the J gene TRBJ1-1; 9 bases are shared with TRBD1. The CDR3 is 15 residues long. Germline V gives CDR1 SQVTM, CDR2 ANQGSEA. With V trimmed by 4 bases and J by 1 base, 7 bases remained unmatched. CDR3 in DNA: TGCAGCGTTGCGGGACAGGGAGGAAGGAACACTGAAGCTTTCTTT. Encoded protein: CSVAGQGGRNTEAFF.

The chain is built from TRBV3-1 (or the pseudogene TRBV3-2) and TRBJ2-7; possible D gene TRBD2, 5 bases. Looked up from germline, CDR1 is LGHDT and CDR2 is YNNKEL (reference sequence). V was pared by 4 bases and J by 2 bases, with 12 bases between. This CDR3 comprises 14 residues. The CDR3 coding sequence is TGTGCCAGCAGCCTAAGGAGCGGAACCTACGAGCAGTACTTC. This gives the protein CASSLRSGTYEQYF.

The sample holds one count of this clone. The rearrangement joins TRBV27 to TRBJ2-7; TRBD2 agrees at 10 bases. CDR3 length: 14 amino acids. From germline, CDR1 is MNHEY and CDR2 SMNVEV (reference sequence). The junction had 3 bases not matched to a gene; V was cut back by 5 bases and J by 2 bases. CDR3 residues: CASSPSGRAYEQYF. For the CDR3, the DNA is TGTGCCAGCAGTCCCAGCGGGAGGGCCTACGAGCAGTACTTC.

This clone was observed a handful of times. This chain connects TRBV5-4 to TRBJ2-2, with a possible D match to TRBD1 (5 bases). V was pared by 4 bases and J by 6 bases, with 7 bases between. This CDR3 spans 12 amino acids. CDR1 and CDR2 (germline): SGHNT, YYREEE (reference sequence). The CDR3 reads CASSPRAGELFF. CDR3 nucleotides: TGTGCCAGCAGCCCCAGGGCCGGGGAGCTGTTTTTT.